Listed below are T cell receptor beta chains from one sample, sequenced in a study of T cell repertoires in cytomegalovirus infection. TCRdb processed the reads anew with MiXCR; each CDR3 protein has one entry. The sample includes a few hundred thousand distinct CDR3 sequences, about a sixth of them seen just once. The source material was CD8+ T cells from PBMCs. Receptor source: a human donor in good health (CMV status not recorded). Some clones in this sample may be carry-over from other donors' samples. Both conserved end residues are trimmed from each CDR3.

v_gene	len	j_gene	CDR3aa
TRBV7-2	14	TRBJ2-3	ASSPSGPFSTDTQY
TRBV7-3	13	TRBJ2-1	ASSSLGGGANEQF
TRBV2	14	TRBJ2-3	ASSEGRQSYTDTQY
TRBV4-1	13	TRBJ2-5	ASSQDSSRGETQY
TRBV29-1	9	TRBJ2-1	SVVGGPEQF
TRBV7-6	9	TRBJ2-1	ASSLSHEQF
TRBV14	9	TRBJ2-5	ASSQPPTQY
TRBV5-1	12	TRBJ2-1	ASSSTEKYNEQF
TRBV7-6	14	TRBJ2-3	ASSLDPSGWTDTQY
TRBV4-1	12	TRBJ2-7	ASSQEMDSYGQY
TRBV28	12	TRBJ1-1	ASSFSGRSTEAF
TRBV29-1	12	TRBJ2-4	SVDWGDGKNIQY
TRBV7-9	12	TRBJ2-3	ASSLFGPTDTQY
TRBV7-9	12	TRBJ1-5	ASGRGQFNQPQH
TRBV5-1	12	TRBJ2-4	ASSLGQGGDIQY
TRBV9	18	TRBJ2-5	ASSPNRRTIAREGQETQY
TRBV6-5	13	TRBJ2-3	ASSEERGERDTQY
TRBV20-1	14	TRBJ2-7	SAKADRGVALYEQY
TRBV5-5	12	TRBJ2-7	ASSLAGTAYEQY
TRBV4-3	13	TRBJ2-1	ASSQVPRGANEQF
TRBV12-3/TRBV12-4	12	TRBJ2-3	ASSRTGDTDTQY
TRBV6-8	14	TRBJ2-7	ASSSALGGRSYEQY
TRBV11-2	12	TRBJ2-2	ASSMTGNTGELF
TRBV12-3/TRBV12-4	10	TRBJ2-1	ASRTGSFEQF
TRBV28	11	TRBJ2-2	ASTGTETGELF
TRBV20-1	12	TRBJ2-1	SAPGRGLDNEQF
TRBV27	13	TRBJ1-4	ASSFEPQGPEKLF
TRBV15	13	TRBJ1-2	ATSRDLGDNYGYT
TRBV7-8	14	TRBJ1-2	ASSQARGGSAYGYT
TRBV20-1	14	TRBJ2-1	SAKVGGLGVYNEQF
TRBV28	15	TRBJ2-5	ASSSVTSGGRRETQY
TRBV19	12	TRBJ2-2	ASSITSPTGELF
TRBV7-9	14	TRBJ2-7	ASSTGGVPDQYEQY
TRBV19	12	TRBJ1-2	ASSIVESGYGYT
TRBV7-2	13	TRBJ2-2	ASSLGTGAQGELF
TRBV11-2	14	TRBJ2-7	ASSLGRGTSSYEQY
TRBV4-1	13	TRBJ2-7	ASSPGGTAPYEQY
TRBV29-1	13	TRBJ2-1	SVVGDSRGYNEQF
TRBV29-1	10	TRBJ1-2	SVVYGDYGYT
TRBV4-1	13	TRBJ1-1	ASSQESGMNTEAF
TRBV15	13	TRBJ2-7	ATSRGVAGEYEQY
TRBV5-6	11	TRBJ2-7	ASSFYRAYEQY
TRBV7-9	13	TRBJ2-3	ASSVAGDYTDTQY
TRBV6-2/TRBV6-3	14	TRBJ2-1	ASSTTSGENYNEQF
TRBV19	13	TRBJ2-1	ASRLTGTGYNEQF
TRBV5-6	14	TRBJ2-5	ASSSPGDIDQETQY